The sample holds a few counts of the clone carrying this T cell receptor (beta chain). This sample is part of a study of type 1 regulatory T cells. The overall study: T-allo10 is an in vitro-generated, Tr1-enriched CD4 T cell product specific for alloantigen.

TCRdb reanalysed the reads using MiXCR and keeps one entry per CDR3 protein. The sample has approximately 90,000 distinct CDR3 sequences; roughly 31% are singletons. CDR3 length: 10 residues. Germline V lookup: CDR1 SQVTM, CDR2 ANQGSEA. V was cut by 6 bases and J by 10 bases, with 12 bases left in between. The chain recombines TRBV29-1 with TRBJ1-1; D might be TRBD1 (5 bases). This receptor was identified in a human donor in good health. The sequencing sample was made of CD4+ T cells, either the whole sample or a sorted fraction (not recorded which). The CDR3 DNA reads TGCAGCGTACAGGAACCTGCAGCTTTCTTT. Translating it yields CSVQEPAAFF.